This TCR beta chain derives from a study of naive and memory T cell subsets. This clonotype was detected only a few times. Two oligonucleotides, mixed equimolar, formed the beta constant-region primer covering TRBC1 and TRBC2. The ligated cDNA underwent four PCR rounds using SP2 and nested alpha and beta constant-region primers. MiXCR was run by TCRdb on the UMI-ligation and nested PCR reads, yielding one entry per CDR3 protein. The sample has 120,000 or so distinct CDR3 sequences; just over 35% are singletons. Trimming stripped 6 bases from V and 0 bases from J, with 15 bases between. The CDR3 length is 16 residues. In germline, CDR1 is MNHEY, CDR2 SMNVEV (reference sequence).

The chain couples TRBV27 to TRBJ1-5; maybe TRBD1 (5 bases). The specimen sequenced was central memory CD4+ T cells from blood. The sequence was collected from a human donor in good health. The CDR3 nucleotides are TGTGCCAGCAGCCCTTTGGGGGGTTATAGCAATCAGCCCCAGCATTTT. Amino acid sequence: CASSPLGGYSNQPQHF.